This T cell receptor (beta chain) derives from a study of shared clonotypes between healthy human individuals. Overall study findings and caveats: Among the subsets, naive ones generally showed larger estimated richness than memory ones.

Data came from immunoSEQ multiplex PCR; TCRdb stores just in-frame clones and leaves some out. The data hold 550,000 to 850,000 clones, with just under 75% observed a single time. V dropped 7 bases and J dropped 3 bases, with 14 bases sitting between them. The CDR3 length is 14 residues. Germline CDR1 reads MNHEY; CDR2 reads SMNVEV (reference sequence). Points on this clone: What it binds is unknown.

The sequenced material came from memory CD4+ T cells sorted from blood. As to subset: CD45RA-negative fraction. The TCR comes from a woman aged 25 to 39 in good health. The V call is TRBV27, the J call TRBJ2-3, with unresolved D. The CDR3 nucleotides read TGTGCCAGCACCCTCTCCAGGAGTACAGATACGCAGTATTTT. As protein: CASTLSRSTDTQYF.